The entry below gives a single T cell receptor (beta chain) sequence along with its context. No antigen is known for it. Trimming cost V 2 bases and J 0 bases, with 13 bases left between them. Germline assignment: CDR1 SGHTA and CDR2 FQGTGA. The CDR3 length is 16 residues. This entry belongs to a study of cytomegalovirus exposure and HLA in healthy donors. Turning to the study itself: Unique TCRs numbering roughly 80 million, obtained from HLA-typed donors, made up an early data release. Study findings and constraints: In a later analysis, TCR beta V- and J-gene trimming was associated with a missense DCLRE1C variant. In a later analysis, TCR association rates varied by HLA locus: DRB1 most, HLA-C fewest.

PCR employed 60 Vbeta and 13 Jbeta primers. Generated by immunoSEQ multiplex PCR, the TCRdb table keeps only in-frame clones and is missing some. The sample holds tens of thousands of clones, over 60% seen once. The receptor's source is a man aged 35 to 55 in good health and CMV-seronegative. The rearrangement uses TRBV7-3 and TRBJ2-5; D may be TRBD1 (5 bases). Sequenced input: PBMCs. The CDR3 sequence: CASSLAKTEYQETQYF. In nucleotides, the CDR3 is TGTGCCAGCAGCTTAGCCAAGACAGAATACCAAGAGACCCAGTACTTC.